This is a list of T cell receptor beta chains from one sample in a study of OX40 agonist ivuxolimab in advanced cancers. Here immunoSEQ multiplex PCR was the method, and the copy in TCRdb shows in-frame clones only, minus some. The sample has roughly 60,000 clones, about 88% seen once. The input for sequencing was CD4+ or CD8+ T cells sorted from blood, taken in a trial of the OX40 agonist ivuxolimab. Receptor source: an adult with an advanced solid tumor such as melanoma, head and neck, liver or kidney cancer. Both conserved end residues are part of each CDR3. Each record gives: clone size, V gene, J gene, D gene, CDR3 protein, CDR3 DNA. A D gene is named only where the DNA matches it firmly. The listing skips clone size in some rows; elsewhere it reads once, few, many or a size class.

size: NA; V: TRBV6-5; J: TRBJ1-4; D: NA; CDR3: CASSYLAGVEKLFF; DNA: TGTGCCAGCAGTTACTTGGCAGGGGTGGAAAAACTGTTTTTT
size: NA; V: TRBV7-2; J: TRBJ2-1; D: NA; CDR3: CASSRPGLEQFF; DNA: TGTGCCAGCAGCCGACCAGGACTTGAGCAGTTCTTC
size: NA; V: TRBV11-2; J: TRBJ1-6; D: NA; CDR3: CASSPRTDYSPLHF; DNA: TGTGCCAGCAGTCCTCGGACAGATTATTCACCCCTCCACTTT
size: NA; V: TRBV7-9; J: TRBJ1-2; D: NA; CDR3: CASSPEKGGYTF; DNA: TGTGCCAGCAGCCCTGAGAAGGGGGGCTACACCTTC
size: NA; V: TRBV19; J: TRBJ1-3; D: NA; CDR3: CAGLTGNTIYF; DNA: TGTGCCGGGCTTACTGGAAACACCATATATTTT
size: NA; V: TRBV6-1; J: TRBJ1-2; D: NA; CDR3: CASRFRVGQLGGYTF; DNA: TGTGCCAGCAGATTCAGGGTGGGCCAGCTGGGAGGCTACACCTTC
size: NA; V: TRBV5-1; J: TRBJ1-5; D: NA; CDR3: CASSLQPDSNQPQHF; DNA: TGCGCCAGCAGCTTACAACCCGACAGCAATCAGCCCCAGCATTTT
size: NA; V: TRBV11-3; J: TRBJ1-2; D: NA; CDR3: CASSPGGGRKDGYTF; DNA: TGTGCCAGCAGCCCCGGGGGAGGGCGTAAGGATGGCTACACCTTC
size: NA; V: TRBV28; J: TRBJ2-7; D: NA; CDR3: CASSRGQIAYEQYF; DNA: TGTGCCAGCAGCCGTGGACAGATCGCCTACGAGCAGTACTTC
size: NA; V: TRBV9; J: TRBJ1-5; D: TRBD1; CDR3: CASSATGQGHQPQHF; DNA: TGTGCCAGCAGCGCAACTGGACAGGGGCATCAGCCCCAGCATTTT
size: NA; V: TRBV18; J: TRBJ2-5; D: NA; CDR3: CASSPPHPQETQYF; DNA: TGTGCCAGCTCACCACCTCACCCTCAAGAGACCCAGTACTTC
size: NA; V: TRBV11-2; J: TRBJ2-5; D: TRBD1; CDR3: CASSLGGQGDQETQYF; DNA: TGTGCCAGCAGCTTAGGAGGACAGGGGGACCAGGAGACCCAGTACTTC
size: NA; V: TRBV4-2; J: TRBJ1-6; D: NA; CDR3: CASSQGDGSLPLHF; DNA: TGTGCCAGCAGCCAAGGCGACGGGTCTTTGCCCCTCCACTTT
size: NA; V: TRBV19; J: TRBJ2-7; D: NA; CDR3: CASSIQVNTYEQYF; DNA: TGTGCCAGTAGTATACAGGTAAACACCTACGAGCAGTACTTC
size: NA; V: TRBV2; J: TRBJ1-2; D: TRBD1; CDR3: CASRSDRDGYTF; DNA: TGTGCCAGCAGGTCCGACAGGGACGGCTACACCTTC
size: once; V: TRBV6-5; J: TRBJ2-3; D: NA; CDR3: CASRLRPKDTQYF; DNA: TGTGCCAGCAGGTTACGCCCGAAAGATACGCAGTATTTT
size: NA; V: TRBV29-1; J: TRBJ1-5; D: NA; CDR3: CSAQGYNQPQHF; DNA: TGCAGCGCCCAGGGTTACAATCAGCCCCAGCATTTT
size: NA; V: TRBV18; J: TRBJ2-1; D: NA; CDR3: CASSPPVVSSYNEQFF; DNA: TGTGCCAGCTCACCACCTGTGGTGAGCTCCTACAATGAGCAGTTCTTC
size: NA; V: TRBV18; J: TRBJ1-1; D: NA; CDR3: CASSTGNTEAFF; DNA: TGTGCCAGCTCAACCGGGAACACTGAAGCTTTCTTT
size: NA; V: TRBV2; J: TRBJ2-5; D: NA; CDR3: CASTRPAQETQYF; DNA: TGTGCCAGCACCCGGCCAGCTCAAGAGACCCAGTACTTC
size: NA; V: TRBV4-2; J: TRBJ1-1; D: NA; CDR3: CASSPQGRSNTEAFF; DNA: TGTGCCAGCAGCCCCCAGGGACGGTCGAACACTGAAGCTTTCTTT
size: NA; V: TRBV20-1; J: TRBJ1-3; D: NA; CDR3: CSAGEGNTIYF; DNA: TGCAGTGCTGGGGAGGGAAACACCATATATTTT
size: once; V: TRBV7-2; J: TRBJ2-5; D: NA; CDR3: CASSPQARGASETQYF; DNA: TGTGCCAGCAGCCCCCAGGCTCGGGGGGCGAGTGAGACCCAGTACTTC
size: once; V: TRBV7-9; J: TRBJ1-1; D: TRBD1; CDR3: CASSSRQGAAEAFF; DNA: TGTGCCAGCAGCTCCCGACAGGGGGCGGCTGAAGCTTTCTTT
size: NA; V: TRBV6-4; J: TRBJ1-2; D: NA; CDR3: CASSVDFGQPRGGYTF; DNA: TGTGCCAGCAGTGTCGATTTTGGACAGCCCAGAGGTGGCTACACCTTC
size: few; V: TRBV29-1; J: TRBJ1-1; D: TRBD1; CDR3: CSVARQGFEAFF; DNA: TGCAGCGTCGCTAGACAGGGGTTTGAAGCTTTCTTT
size: NA; V: TRBV6-5; J: TRBJ2-5; D: TRBD1; CDR3: CASSYDREETQYF; DNA: TGTGCCAGCAGTTACGACAGGGAAGAGACCCAGTACTTC
size: few; V: TRBV2; J: TRBJ1-4; D: TRBD1; CDR3: CASRSPSGTGINEKLFF; DNA: TGTGCCAGCAGATCACCTTCCGGGACAGGAATCAATGAAAAACTGTTTTTT
size: NA; V: TRBV10-3; J: TRBJ1-6; D: NA; CDR3: CAIQDGPQRDSPLHF; DNA: TGTGCCATCCAGGACGGACCGCAGCGAGATTCACCCCTCCACTTT
size: NA; V: TRBV11-1; J: TRBJ1-1; D: NA; CDR3: CASSLSLANTEAFF; DNA: TGTGCCAGCAGCTTAAGTCTTGCGAACACTGAAGCTTTCTTT
size: NA; V: TRBV7-2; J: TRBJ2-7; D: NA; CDR3: CASSLVSLAGTYEQYF; DNA: TGTGCCAGCAGCTTAGTTTCACTAGCCGGTACCTACGAGCAGTACTTC
size: NA; V: TRBV6-6; J: TRBJ2-7; D: NA; CDR3: CASSLRRSREQYF; DNA: TGTGCCAGCAGTCTTCGACGGTCCCGGGAGCAGTACTTC
size: NA; V: TRBV6-5; J: TRBJ2-7; D: TRBD1; CDR3: CASSATGGGYEQYF; DNA: TGTGCCAGCAGTGCGACAGGGGGCGGCTACGAGCAGTACTTC
size: NA; V: TRBV5-1; J: TRBJ2-7; D: TRBD1; CDR3: CASRPGTDYEQYF; DNA: TGCGCCAGCAGGCCCGGGACAGACTACGAGCAGTACTTC
size: NA; V: TRBV9; J: TRBJ1-2; D: NA; CDR3: CASTRDIGDGYTF; DNA: TGTGCCAGCACCCGGGACATAGGTGACGGCTACACCTTC
size: NA; V: TRBV7-3; J: TRBJ2-1; D: NA; CDR3: CASSLGSVPSQQFF; DNA: TGTGCCAGCAGCTTAGGATCTGTTCCGAGTCAGCAGTTCTTC
size: NA; V: TRBV5-1; J: TRBJ1-6; D: NA; CDR3: CASSVEGLESPLHF; DNA: TGCGCCAGCAGCGTCGAGGGGCTGGAATCACCCCTCCACTTT
size: NA; V: TRBV9; J: TRBJ1-2; D: NA; CDR3: CASSRASTDYGYTF; DNA: TGTGCCAGCTCCCGCGCTTCGACAGACTACGGCTACACCTTC
size: NA; V: TRBV6-5; J: TRBJ1-1; D: NA; CDR3: CAIGPLGNTEAFF; DNA: TGTGCCATTGGGCCGCTCGGGAACACTGAAGCTTTCTTT
size: once; V: TRBV10-3; J: TRBJ1-1; D: NA; CDR3: CATKGGIGRRDTEAFF; DNA: TGTGCCACCAAGGGGGGAATAGGTCGTCGTGACACTGAAGCTTTCTTT
size: NA; V: TRBV4-3; J: TRBJ2-2; D: TRBD1; CDR3: CASSQQGAIGELFF; DNA: TGCGCCAGCAGCCAACAGGGGGCTATCGGGGAGCTGTTTTTT
size: NA; V: TRBV5-1; J: TRBJ1-3; D: TRBD1; CDR3: CASSSGTGVGNTIYF; DNA: TGCGCCAGCAGCTCCGGGACAGGGGTCGGAAACACCATATATTTT
size: NA; V: TRBV4-1; J: TRBJ2-7; D: TRBD1; CDR3: CASSLRDSYYEQYF; DNA: TGCGCCAGCAGCCTCCGGGACAGTTACTACGAGCAGTACTTC
size: NA; V: TRBV18; J: TRBJ2-5; D: NA; CDR3: CASSPPVGETQYF; DNA: TGTGCCAGCTCACCACCCGTCGGAGAGACCCAGTACTTC
size: NA; V: TRBV7-2; J: TRBJ1-2; D: NA; CDR3: CASSFTDGLVGYTF; DNA: TGTGCCAGCAGCTTTACAGATGGACTTGTCGGCTACACCTTC
size: NA; V: TRBV6-1; J: TRBJ1-5; D: NA; CDR3: CASSVAVYSNQPQHF; DNA: TGTGCCAGCAGTGTGGCAGTTTATAGCAATCAGCCCCAGCATTTT
size: NA; V: TRBV6-5; J: TRBJ1-1; D: TRBD1; CDR3: CASSYEGAATEAFF; DNA: TGTGCCAGCAGTTACGAGGGGGCGGCCACTGAAGCTTTCTTT
size: once; V: TRBV29-1; J: TRBJ1-3; D: NA; CDR3: CSVEDLDTIYF; DNA: TGCAGCGTTGAAGATTTGGACACCATATATTTT
size: NA; V: TRBV7-2; J: TRBJ1-5; D: NA; CDR3: CASSSQGLAPYQPQHF; DNA: TGTGCCAGCAGCTCACAGGGACTTGCCCCATATCAGCCCCAGCATTTT
size: NA; V: TRBV7-2; J: TRBJ2-7; D: TRBD2; CDR3: CASSFNTGGTYEQYF; DNA: TGTGCCAGCAGCTTTAATACGGGGGGGACCTACGAGCAGTACTTC
size: NA; V: TRBV29-1; J: TRBJ2-7; D: NA; CDR3: CSVEARDSYEQYF; DNA: TGCAGCGTTGAAGCGCGGGACTCCTACGAGCAGTACTTC
size: NA; V: TRBV27; J: TRBJ2-5; D: NA; CDR3: CASSFTGSQGTQYF; DNA: TGTGCCAGCAGTTTTACGGGATCCCAAGGGACCCAGTACTTC
size: NA; V: TRBV11-3; J: TRBJ2-7; D: NA; CDR3: CASKAGSYEQYF; DNA: TGTGCCAGCAAGGCGGGGTCCTACGAGCAGTACTTC